What follows are 6 T cell receptor beta chains derived from one specimen sequenced in a study of blood T cell repertoires in COVID-19. The assay was immunoSEQ multiplex PCR, and TCRdb's table has in-frame clones only and misses some. The sample has some 100,000 clones; around 89% are singletons. Sequenced sample: peripheral blood. The source is a human donor with acute or convalescent COVID-19. The donor label of this sample is uncertain.

This clone was seen a few times. This chain connects TRBV3-1 (or the pseudogene TRBV3-2) to TRBJ2-5; 7 positions agree with TRBD1. After removal of 3 bases from V and 2 bases from J, the junction contained 6 bases not matched to a gene. The germline V gene has CDR1 LGHDT and CDR2 YNNKEL (reference sequence). The CDR3 consists of 15 residues. The CDR3 nucleotides read TGTGCCAGCAGCCAGATGGGACAGCGACAAGAGACCCAGTACTTC. Residues: CASSQMGQRQETQYF.

The genes are TRBV15 and TRBJ2-2, with TRBD2 matching over 8 bases. Per germline, CDR1 LNHNV and CDR2 YYDKDF (reference sequence). The CDR3 is 17 amino acids. V lost 4 bases and J lost 6; bases outside the gene matches: 13. The CDR3, as DNA: TGTGCCACCAGCAAAACGACCACTAGCGGAGGGGCCGGGGAGCTGTTTTTT. Amino acids: CATSKTTTSGGAGELFF.

The genes are TRBV6-5 and TRBJ1-3, with D unresolved. From germline, CDR1 is MNHEY and CDR2 SVGAGI. This CDR3 comprises 16 residues. V was pared by 0 bases and J by 0 bases, with 9 bases between. CDR3 sequence: CASSYSAGSSGNTIYF. CDR3 DNA sequence: TGTGCCAGCAGTTACTCGGCAGGCTCCTCTGGAAACACCATATATTTT.

J is TRBJ1-3 and V is TRBV5-4; D is possibly TRBD1 (5 bases). Trimming left V 4 bases short and J 4 bases short, with 21 bases between. The CDR3 has 17 residues. Germline V gene lookup returns CDR1 SGHNT and CDR2 YYREEE (reference sequence). CDR3 sequence reads: CASSPHKSQGSGNTIYF. The CDR3 region has the DNA TGTGCCAGCAGCCCCCATAAAAGTCAGGGATCCGGAAACACCATATATTTT.

The chain joins TRBV3-1 (or the pseudogene TRBV3-2) to TRBJ2-3; D remains unclear. V lost 1 base, J lost 7 bases, and 9 bases lay in between. Germline V gene sequence: CDR1 LGHDT, CDR2 YNNKEL (reference sequence). The CDR3 is 13 residues long. CDR3 DNA sequence: TGTGCCAGCAGCCAAGGATCTAGATATACGCAGTATTTT. Protein product: CASSQGSRYTQYF.

As concerns this clone: In the same sample, other DNA sequences code for this CDR3. The chain has TRBV9 and TRBJ2-7; 12 bases line up with TRBD2. This CDR3 has 15 amino acids. CDR1 and CDR2 (germline): SGDLS, YYNGEE. The V segment lost 0 bases and the J segment 2 bases; nucleotides outside the gene matches: 0. This chain's CDR3 is CASSVGLAGAYEQYF. The CDR3 nucleotides read TGTGCCAGCAGCGTAGGACTAGCGGGGGCCTACGAGCAGTACTTC.